This T cell receptor (beta chain) was recovered during a study of identical twins (dated by TCRdb to the mid-2010s). About the study as a whole: The study deep-sequenced TCR alpha and beta repertoires from monozygotic twins, unrelated adults of various ages and cord blood to test whether fetal clonotypes persist. To rule out contamination, replicate twin experiments were performed at different times with different library preparation protocols.

This clonotype has only a few counts. The target of this receptor is not known. No base quality information exists; no much larger clone differs at one position. The method was 5' RACE. These reads were obtained on an Illumina HiSeq 2000. A universal primer binding site was added through template switching, and the final cDNA carried a unique molecular identifier so that TCR cDNA molecules could be counted accurately. First-strand cDNA for TCR alpha and beta chains was synthesized from specific primers in the conserved constant-segment region. To control for contamination, every cDNA library was double barcoded, receiving both a SMART-Mk sample barcode and Illumina barcodes. Two successive PCR steps introduced TruSeq adapter sequences along with Illumina sample barcodes. Sequencing of the TCR alpha and beta cDNA libraries was done on the Illumina HiSeq platform using custom primers. The original pipeline was this. Unique molecular identifiers were extracted from raw reads with MiGEC, and CDR3 positions were determined with MiXCR. For each individual, recombination models were inferred using an EM algorithm with the repgenHMM and IGoR tools. Shared clonotypes were analyzed with the tcR package in R, and sharing was normalized by the product of cloneset sizes. Out-of-frame nonproductive sequences were analyzed to study raw recombination free of thymic and clonal selection effects. TCRdb trimmed public reads at Q25 via fastp, called clones via MiXCR and kept in-frame beta chains. Records with the same CDR3 protein are collapsed into one entry carrying the most frequent genes and DNA. What appears here as the V and J calls and clone size reflects TCRdb's work, not the paper's. The sample includes 690,000 or so distinct CDR3 sequences, with less than 10% observed a single time. The ten top clones hold approximately 0.89% of the sample.

Findings and caveats that apply to the study as a whole: Recombination models systematically underestimated out-of-frame TCR alpha sharing in monozygotic twins but agreed with sharing between unrelated individuals. In beta out-of-frame sequences, excess twin sharing was weaker, because having fewer shared sequences lowered the signal-to-noise ratio. Compared with coincidental sharing between unrelated individuals, out-of-frame TCR alpha sequences shared between twins showed an excess of sequences with low generation probability. Fewer insertions were carried by abundant cord blood beta clonotypes; a weaker similar trend was observed in young adult naive repertoires, while no such trend was observed in memory repertoires. Conclusions relied on cross-sectional statistical analysis, since the same donors could not be followed over many years. Invariant T cells such as MAIT and iNKT could partly confound zero-insertion analyses, although diverse VJ usage argued against such confounding for most clonotypes.

All donors were healthy Caucasians. Three pairs of female monozygotic twins, all aged about 18 to 30 years, made up the twin cohort. The RNA used for TCR libraries was isolated from peripheral blood mononuclear cells. The sample was also linked to a second study, of yellow fever vaccine responses in identical twins. As that second study puts it: The T cell response to vaccination in identical twins was reported by the authors to appear partly convergent and partly personalized. Focusing on identical twins, the study followed the T cell clones that responded to the vaccine, and did so with precision.

The receptor comes from a young woman in good health. Sample: PBMCs.

DNA sequence: TGTGCCAGCAGCCTGGACAGGGGGCAGGGTCAGCCCCAGCATTTT. This sequence encodes CASSLDRGQGQPQHF. Here the chain combines TRBV12-3 or TRBV12-4 and TRBJ1-5; the junction holds 11 bases that match TRBD1. Including cysteine and phenylalanine, the CDR3 has 15 amino acids. Only the CDR3 portion is preserved as DNA: 45 bases, with reading frame beginning at the first base. V trim: 6 bases; J trim: 6 bases; unmatched bases: 7.